The 30 T cell receptor beta chains presented below share a single source sample, sequenced in a study of read filtering for tumor transcriptome and immune sequencing. Molecular barcoded adaptors covering alpha/delta and beta/gamma chains were used on around 400 ng RNA. TCRdb used MiXCR to reprocess the reads, holding one entry per CDR3 protein. The sample holds some 130,000 distinct CDR3 sequences, roughly 13% seen once. Sequenced input: a population of CD138-negative cells sorted from bone marrow. Receptors were obtained from a donor at least 40 years old with multiple myeloma.

This clonotype showed up many times. A much bigger clone sits one base away, suggesting this may be a read error. The rearrangement joins TRBV29-1 to TRBJ2-1, with D possibly called TRBD1 or TRBD2 (5 bases each). Germline CDR1 reads SQVTM; CDR2 reads ANQGSEA. CDR3 length: 13 residues. The CDR3 bases are TGCAGCGTCGACGGGGCTACCTACAATGGGCAGTTCTTC. Translation gives CSVDGATYNGQFF.

The sample holds a few counts of this clonotype. The chain has TRBV7-3 and TRBJ2-5, with D perhaps being TRBD1 or TRBD2 (5 bases each). The germline gives CDR1 SGHTA, CDR2 FQGTGA. The V gene lost 2 bases and the J gene lost 3 bases, with 7 bases spanning the gap. This CDR3 comprises 13 residues. This CDR3 reads CASSLWGKETQYF. The CDR3 DNA sequence: TGTGCCAGCAGCTTATGGGGGAAAGAGACCCAGTACTTC.

This clonotype was picked up many times. The rearrangement uses TRBV6-5 and TRBJ2-6; 8 positions match TRBD1. Germline values: CDR1 MNHEY, CDR2 SVGAGI. V dropped 6 bases and J dropped 2; count of bases not matched to a gene: 9. The CDR3 has 17 amino acids. The CDR3 here is CASRHSPGGAGANVLTF. CDR3 DNA sequence: TGTGCCAGCAGACATAGCCCAGGGGGCGCTGGGGCCAACGTCCTGACTTTC.

This clonotype came up many times. The gene calls are TRBV20-1 and TRBJ2-1; D is uncertain. V was clipped by 3 bases and J by 4 bases, with 19 bases between them. CDR3 length equals 16 residues. Germline assignment: CDR1 DFQATT and CDR2 SNEGSKA (reference sequence). The CDR3 loop reads CSASPPRDGLYNEQFF. CDR3 nucleotide sequence: TGCAGTGCTAGCCCCCCTCGCGATGGGTTATACAATGAGCAGTTCTTC.

The gene calls are TRBV6-5 and TRBJ1-5; 9 bases fit TRBD1. The CDR3 is made up of 15 amino acids. Losses at the gene ends were 6 bases for V and 0 bases for J; bases not matched to a gene: 3. The germline CDR1 and CDR2 sequences are MNHEY and SVGAGI. The CDR3 DNA reads TGTGCCAGCAGAAGGACAGGGGATAGCAATCAGCCCCAGCATTTT. It encodes CASRRTGDSNQPQHF.

This clonotype appeared many times. The chain links TRBV12-3 or TRBV12-4 to TRBJ2-1; D might be TRBD1 (6 bases). CDR3 size: 13 residues. Trimming stripped 4 bases from V and 5 bases from J, with 9 bases between. CDR3 sequence reads: CASSWDNNNEQFF. CDR3 bases: TGTGCCAGCAGTTGGGACAACAACAATGAGCAGTTCTTC.

The chain is built from TRBV7-3 and TRBJ2-4; TRBD1 agrees at 9 bases. This CDR3 has 15 amino acids. With 2 bases clipped from V and 7 bases from J, the junction kept 6 bases outside the gene matches. The V gene's germline CDR1 is SGHTA and CDR2 FQGTGA. CDR3 protein: CASSLLGQGENIQYF. The CDR3 DNA sequence: TGTGCCAGCAGCTTATTGGGACAGGGAGAGAACATTCAGTACTTC.

The chain employs TRBV6-5 and TRBJ1-1; TRBD1 agrees at 8 bases. V shed 7 bases, J shed 0 bases, and the junction held 7 bases outside the gene matches. Per germline, CDR1 MNHEY and CDR2 SVGAGI. This CDR3 is built from 15 residues. CDR3 protein: CASTITTGVNTEAFF. The CDR3 DNA is TGTGCCAGCACCATAACGACAGGGGTGAACACTGAAGCTTTCTTT.

This clonotype appeared many times. The J gene is TRBJ1-5, the V gene TRBV6-1, with no clear D. The germline gives CDR1 MNHNS, CDR2 SASEGT. This CDR3 has 15 residues. V shed 7 bases and J shed 9 bases, with 22 bases lying between them. CDR3 nucleotide sequence: TGTGCCAGCATCGAATCCGGGCCCACTTTGGCGCCCCAGCATTTT. Its translation: CASIESGPTLAPQHF.

There are many counts of this clonotype. The V gene is TRBV28, the J gene TRBJ1-1, with D unclear. V lost 3 bases to trimming and J lost 5 bases, with 7 bases between them. This CDR3 is 12 amino acids long. Germline V gene lookup returns CDR1 MDHEN and CDR2 SYDVKM. CDR3 loop: CASSFEVTEAFF. As DNA, the CDR3 is TGTGCCAGCAGTTTTGAGGTTACTGAAGCTTTCTTT.

On this clonotype itself: This may stem from a read error, because a much larger clone lies one nucleotide away. The chain joins TRBV20-1 to TRBJ2-3; 8 bases are a match to TRBD2. Looked up from germline, CDR1 is DFQATT and CDR2 is SNEGSKA (reference sequence). The length of the CDR3 is 14 residues. The CDR3 DNA follows: TGCCGTGCTCCAAAAGCGGGAGCGGTGAATACGCAGTATTTT. Protein product: CRAPKAGAVNTQYF.

This clonotype was picked up many times. The chain is built from TRBV19 and TRBJ2-7; D is undetermined. CDR1 LNHDA and CDR2 SQIVND come from the germline V gene (reference sequence). V dropped 5 bases and J dropped 4 bases, with 15 bases sitting between them. This CDR3 is 14 amino acids long. Here the CDR3 reads CASSPSKGGYEQYF. Written as DNA, the CDR3 is TGTGCCAGTAGTCCTTCGAAGGGTGGATACGAGCAGTACTTC.

This clonotype was counted ten times or more. This chain links TRBV14 with TRBJ2-6, with D tentatively TRBD1 (5 bases). Per germline, CDR1 SGHDN and CDR2 FVKESK. The CDR3 has 15 residues. V was shortened by 5 bases and J by 3 bases, with 11 bases between the two germline ends. CDR3 loop: CASSLAGYGANVLTF. In DNA form, the CDR3 reads TGTGCCAGCAGCTTGGCAGGGTATGGGGCCAACGTCCTGACTTTC.

J is TRBJ2-2 and V is TRBV6-1; D is unclear. This CDR3 region has 15 residues. V was shortened by 3 bases and J by 2 bases, with 10 bases between the two germline ends. CDR1 is MNHNS, CDR2 SASEGT, per germline. In DNA, the CDR3 is TGTGCCAGCAGTGAGGGTAGAAGCAACACCGGGGAGCTGTTTTTT. Protein sequence: CASSEGRSNTGELFF.

This clonotype came up a few times. The rearrangement uses TRBV7-8 and TRBJ2-7, with no clear D. The CDR3 length is 14 residues. Trimming shortened V by 5 bases and J by 3 bases, and 14 bases separated the two germline ends. Germline V gene sequence: CDR1 SGHVS, CDR2 FQNEAQ. CDR3 DNA sequence: TGTGCCAGCAGCGTCCTCGGGTTACTCTACGAGCAGTACTTC. It codes for CASSVLGLLYEQYF.

This clonotype was seen many times. A much larger clone lies one base from this, so it may be a read error. The rearrangement links TRBV6-5 to TRBJ2-7; 8 bases are a match to TRBD1. CDR3 length: 14 amino acids. Looked up from germline, CDR1 is MNHEY and CDR2 is SVGAGI. After removal of 2 bases from V and 4 bases from J, the junction contained 4 bases not matched to a gene. CDR3 sequence: CASSYPGGFYEQYF. DNA for the CDR3: TGTGCCAGCAGTTACCCAGGGGGCTTTTACGAGCAGTACTTC.

This rearrangement joins TRBV7-6 to TRBJ2-1; no clear D. V was clipped by 5 bases and J by 5 bases, with 10 bases between them. The CDR3 length is 13 residues. The germline gives CDR1 SGHVS, CDR2 FNYEAQ. CDR3 in DNA: TGTGCCAGCAGCACAGAGTCCAACAATGAGCAGTTCTTC. This encodes CASSTESNNEQFF.

The sample holds many counts of this clonotype. This chain connects TRBV20-1 to TRBJ2-5; D remains unclear. The CDR3 is 14 amino acids. V lost 0 bases and J lost 2, with 10 bases in between. Germline CDR1 is DFQATT and CDR2 is SNEGSKA (reference sequence). The CDR3 protein is CSARDLRQQETQYF. CDR3 DNA sequence: TGCAGTGCTAGAGATCTCCGACAACAAGAGACCCAGTACTTC.

Regarding this clonotype: A read error may account for a junction end that differs from germline. V is TRBV24-1 and J is TRBJ2-2, with 11 bases matching TRBD2. The CDR3 spans 18 residues. Germline-derived CDR1 and CDR2 are KGHDR and SFDVKD. DNA of the CDR3: TGTGCCACCAGTGACCCCGGGCTAGCGGGAGGAGCTACCGGGGAGCTGCTTTTT. Protein: CATSDPGLAGGATGELLF.

This clonotype was seen many times. V gene TRBV7-9 combines with J gene TRBJ2-1, with 8 nucleotides matching TRBD2. The CDR3 loop spans 16 amino acids. The V segment lost 2 bases and the J segment 1 base; nucleotides outside the gene matches: 4. Germline CDR1 reads SEHNR; CDR2 reads FQNEAQ (reference sequence). The CDR3 sequence is CASSLQREWSYNEQFF. The DNA for the CDR3 is TGTGCCAGCAGCTTACAGCGGGAGTGGTCCTACAATGAGCAGTTCTTC.

The chain has TRBV12-3 or TRBV12-4 and TRBJ2-1; tentative D call: TRBD1 (5 bases). This CDR3 comprises 14 residues. The V gene lost 3 bases and the J gene lost 8 bases, with 14 bases spanning the gap. The CDR3 DNA sequence: TGTGCCAGCAGTTTGGTAGGGTGGGGCTATGAGCAGTTCTTC. It specifies CASSLVGWGYEQFF.

A single count supports this clonotype. Since a much larger clone is just one base distant, this may be a read error. This chain links TRBV16 with TRBJ2-1, with 11 positions matching TRBD2. Germline CDR1 reads KGHSY; CDR2 reads FQNENV. The CDR3 has 17 residues. The CDR3 DNA is TGTGCCAGCAGCCAATCTATAGCGGGAGGGCCGAAAAATGAGCTGTTCTTC. It yields the protein CASSQSIAGGPKNELFF.

This clonotype was counted at least ten times. This chain connects TRBV7-9 to TRBJ2-1; D perhaps matches TRBD2 (6 bases). Trimming pared 6 bases from V and 3 bases from J, leaving 21 bases between. CDR1 and CDR2 (germline): SEHNR, FQNEAQ (reference sequence). The CDR3 extends over 17 amino acids. The CDR3 is CASSFPALADLYNEQFF. The CDR3, as DNA: TGTGCCAGCAGTTTCCCCGCTTTAGCGGACCTCTACAATGAGCAGTTCTTC.

This clonotype was detected many times. The V gene is TRBV20-1, the J gene TRBJ1-6, with 9 positions matching TRBD1. Trimming took 0 bases from V and 9 from J; bases not matched to a gene: 9. This CDR3 has 16 residues. The germline CDR1 and CDR2 sequences are DFQATT and SNEGSKA (reference sequence). CDR3 nucleotide sequence: TGCAGTGCTAGAGATCGAGGGGACAGGGTTAGTTCACCCCTCCACTTT. Translation gives CSARDRGDRVSSPLHF.

Notes on this clonotype: It may be a read error: a sequence one base away is much more abundant. This chain uses TRBV12-3 or TRBV12-4 with TRBJ1-5, with TRBD1 identical over 9 bases. The CDR3 extends over 17 amino acids. J was trimmed by 4 bases and V by 2 bases; bases with no gene match: 9. CDR3 sequence reads: CASSLHLQGASNQPQHF. For the CDR3, the DNA is TGTGCCAGCAGTTTACACCTACAGGGGGCGTCGAATCAGCCCCAGCATTTT.

At least ten counts were recorded for this clonotype. This chain's CDR3 is CASMRWRYLTQETQYF. The CDR3 nucleotides read TGTGCCAGCATGAGGTGGAGGTACCTAACACAAGAGACCCAGTACTTC. This rearrangement joins TRBV6-2 or TRBV6-3 to TRBJ2-5, with a weak D call TRBD2 (5 bases). V lost 7 bases to trimming and J lost 2 bases, with 20 bases between them. CDR1 MNHEY and CDR2 SVGEGT come from the germline V gene. The CDR3 sequence is 16 residues long.

In its sample, this clonotype was seen many times. The chain recombines TRBV6-2 or TRBV6-3 with TRBJ2-2, with 11 bases identical to TRBD2. The germline CDR1 and CDR2 sequences are MNHEY and SVGEGT. The V and J ends lost 5 bases and 5 bases, in that order; junction bases with no gene match: 7. The CDR3 runs to 16 residues. The CDR3 here is CASSLRLAGNTGELFF. CDR3 in DNA: TGTGCCAGCAGTCTGAGACTAGCGGGGAATACCGGGGAGCTGTTTTTT.

This clonotype was found a few times. The chain combines TRBV7-9 with TRBJ2-5; D is undetermined. Germline V lookup: CDR1 SEHNR, CDR2 FQNEAQ (reference sequence). The ends were cut back, 5 bases at V and 5 bases at J, with 12 bases in the middle. The CDR3 runs to 13 residues. The CDR3 sequence is CASSPEGWETQYF. The CDR3, as DNA: TGTGCCAGCAGCCCAGAAGGGTGGGAGACCCAGTACTTC.

Many counts were recorded for this clonotype. The V call is TRBV5-4, the J call TRBJ1-5; D call uncertain. The germline V gene has CDR1 SGHNT and CDR2 YYREEE (reference sequence). The CDR3 is 13 residues long. V was shortened by 4 bases and J by 5 bases, with 10 bases between the two germline ends. The CDR3 DNA reads as TGTGCCAGCAGCAGAGGAGGGCATCAGCCCCAGCATTTT. Its protein product is CASSRGGHQPQHF.

This clonotype turned up a few times. This rearrangement joins TRBV4-1 to TRBJ2-3; 11 bases fit TRBD2. Germline V gene sequence: CDR1 MGHRA, CDR2 YSYEKL. With 4 bases clipped from V and 9 bases from J, the junction kept 9 bases outside the gene matches. CDR3 length: 15 residues. The CDR3 protein is CASSPLASGRRTQYF. CDR3 nucleotides: TGCGCCAGCAGCCCCCTGGCTAGCGGGAGGAGAACGCAGTATTTT.